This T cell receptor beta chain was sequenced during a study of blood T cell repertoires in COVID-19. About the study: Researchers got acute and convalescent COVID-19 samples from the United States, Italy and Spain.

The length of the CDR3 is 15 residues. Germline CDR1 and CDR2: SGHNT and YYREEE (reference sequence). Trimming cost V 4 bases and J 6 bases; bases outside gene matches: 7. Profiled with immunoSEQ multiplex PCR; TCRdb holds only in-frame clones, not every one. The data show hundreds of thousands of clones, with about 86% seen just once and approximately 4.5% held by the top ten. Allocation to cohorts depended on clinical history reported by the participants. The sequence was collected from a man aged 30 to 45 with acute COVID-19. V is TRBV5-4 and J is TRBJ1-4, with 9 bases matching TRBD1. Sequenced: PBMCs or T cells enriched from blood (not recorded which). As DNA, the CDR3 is TGTGCCAGCAGCAGGGGACAGGGAGGGGATGAAAAACTGTTTTTT. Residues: CASSRGQGGDEKLFF.